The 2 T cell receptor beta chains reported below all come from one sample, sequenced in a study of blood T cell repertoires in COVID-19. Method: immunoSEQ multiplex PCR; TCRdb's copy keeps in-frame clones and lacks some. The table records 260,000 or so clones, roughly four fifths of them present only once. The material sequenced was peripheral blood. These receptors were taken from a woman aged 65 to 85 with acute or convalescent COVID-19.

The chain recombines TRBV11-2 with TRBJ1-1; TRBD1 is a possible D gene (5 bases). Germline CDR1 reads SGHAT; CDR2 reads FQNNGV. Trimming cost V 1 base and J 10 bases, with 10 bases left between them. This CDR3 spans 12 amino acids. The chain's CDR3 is CASSLGGGAAFF. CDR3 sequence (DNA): TGTGCCAGCAGCTTAGGGGGAGGGGCAGCTTTCTTT.

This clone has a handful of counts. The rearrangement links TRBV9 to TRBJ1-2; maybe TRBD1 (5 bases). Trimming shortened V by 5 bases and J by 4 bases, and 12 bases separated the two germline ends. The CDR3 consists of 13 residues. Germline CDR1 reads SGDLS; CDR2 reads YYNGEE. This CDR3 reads CASRGTGGYGYTF. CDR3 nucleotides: TGTGCCAGCAGGGGAACGGGGGGCTATGGCTACACCTTC.